This T cell receptor (beta chain) was recorded in a study of T cell responses to AZD1222 COVID-19 vaccine. Second doses at about 4 or about 12 weeks were pooled. Libraries were prepared by immunoSEQ multiplex PCR; TCRdb keeps only in-frame clonotypes and omits some of them. The table records approximately 110,000 clones, roughly 85% of them present only once. The germline CDR1 and CDR2 sequences are MNHEY and SMNVEV (reference sequence). The CDR3 runs to 13 residues. With 2 bases removed from V and 2 bases from J, the gap between germline ends came to 3 bases. Turning to this clone: Antigen unknown.

Findings and limits, study-wide: Baseline antibody screening turned up just six seropositive AZD1222 recipients. Most donors were white British, females outnumbered males, and clonal diversity was possibly underestimated. Within unmutated variant regions lay the reported targets of nearly half of spike-specific TCRs.

V usage is TRBV27 and J usage is TRBJ2-2; D remains ambiguous. This clonotype was sampled from an adult who received the AZD1222 COVID-19 vaccine. Sequences were derived from peripheral blood, sampled 28 days after the second AZD1222 dose. In DNA, the CDR3 is TGTGCCAGCAGTTTAGCCAACACCGGGGAGCTGTTTTTT. Its protein is CASSLANTGELFF.